This T cell receptor beta chain was recorded in a study of vaccination and CD4 T cells after COVID-19. Study information: Either a CEFX pool, an HIV-1 Nef pool, or no peptide was added to control cultures.

The CDR3 has 15 residues. Germline CDR1 reads SGHAT; CDR2 reads FQNNGV. To note about this clonotype: Its antigen is unknown. A read error may account for a junction end that differs from germline.

Treatment: roughly 10-day PBMC culture with coronavirus spike peptide pools or control peptides (ViraFEST assay). The dates of positive PCR tests extended from March through December 2020 and came before the US Alpha, Beta and Delta variants. Approximately 2 million PBMCs were grown per well alongside 10 IU/ml IL-2 and about 9.9 ug/ml peptide pools. From the approximately eleven-day cultures, CD4+ T cells were isolated by negative selection. An Oncomine TCR Beta short-read assay was used to sequence the DNA from cultured CD4+ T cells. TCRdb used MiXCR to reprocess the PCR reads, holding one entry per CDR3 protein. The table shows roughly 7,200 distinct CDR3 sequences, with around 60% occurring only once.

The clonotype was recovered from a human donor who had recovered from COVID-19. The V and J genes are TRBV11-2 and TRBJ1-2; D unresolved. The sample consisted of CD4+ T cells from blood, cultured in vitro. The CDR3 is CASSLFGVGNYDYTF. DNA of the CDR3: TGTGCCAGCTCCCTTTTCGGGGTGGGGAACTATGACTACACCTTC.